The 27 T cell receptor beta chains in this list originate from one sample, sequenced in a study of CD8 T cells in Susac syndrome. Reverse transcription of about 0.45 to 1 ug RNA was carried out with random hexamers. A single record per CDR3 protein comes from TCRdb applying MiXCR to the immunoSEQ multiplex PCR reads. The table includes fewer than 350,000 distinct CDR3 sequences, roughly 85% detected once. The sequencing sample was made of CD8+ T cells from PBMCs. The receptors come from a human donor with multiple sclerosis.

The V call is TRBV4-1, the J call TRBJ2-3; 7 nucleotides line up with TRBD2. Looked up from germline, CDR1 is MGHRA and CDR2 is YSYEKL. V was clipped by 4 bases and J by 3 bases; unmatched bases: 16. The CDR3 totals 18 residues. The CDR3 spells CASSLFVVREVRTDTQYF. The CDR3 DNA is TGCGCCAGCAGCCTATTCGTCGTTCGGGAGGTGAGGACAGATACGCAGTATTTT.

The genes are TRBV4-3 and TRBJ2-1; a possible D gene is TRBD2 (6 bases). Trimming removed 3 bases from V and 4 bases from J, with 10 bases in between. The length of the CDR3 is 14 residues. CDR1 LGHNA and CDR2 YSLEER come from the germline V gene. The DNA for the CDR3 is TGCGCCAGCAGCCAGGGGGGACTGTACAATGAGCAGTTCTTC. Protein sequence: CASSQGGLYNEQFF.

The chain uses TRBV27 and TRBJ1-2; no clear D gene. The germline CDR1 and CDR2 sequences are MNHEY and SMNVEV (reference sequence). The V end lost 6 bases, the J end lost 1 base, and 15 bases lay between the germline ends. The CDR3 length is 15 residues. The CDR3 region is CASSPEEGLNYGYTF. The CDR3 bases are TGTGCCAGCAGCCCCGAGGAGGGCCTTAACTATGGCTACACCTTC.

The CDR3 is CSARDYRGSSYEQYF. The DNA of the CDR3 is TGCAGTGCTAGAGATTATCGGGGGAGCTCCTACGAGCAGTACTTC. The rearrangement joins TRBV20-1 to TRBJ2-7; D perhaps matches TRBD2 (6 bases). The length of the CDR3 is 15 residues. CDR1 is DFQATT, CDR2 SNEGSKA, per germline (reference sequence). With 0 bases removed from V and 0 bases from J, the gap between germline ends came to 12 bases.

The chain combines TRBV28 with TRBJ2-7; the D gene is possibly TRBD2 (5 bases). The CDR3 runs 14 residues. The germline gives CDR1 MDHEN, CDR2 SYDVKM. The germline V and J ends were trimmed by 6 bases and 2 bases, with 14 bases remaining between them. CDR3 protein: CASRFQRMTYEQYF. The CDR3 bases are TGTGCCAGCAGATTCCAGCGGATGACCTACGAGCAGTACTTC.

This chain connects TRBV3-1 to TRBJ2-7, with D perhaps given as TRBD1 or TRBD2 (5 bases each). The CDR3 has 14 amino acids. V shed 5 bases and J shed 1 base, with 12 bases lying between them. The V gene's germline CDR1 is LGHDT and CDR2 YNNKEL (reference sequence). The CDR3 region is CASSAGTTSYEQYF. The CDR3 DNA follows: TGTGCCAGCAGCGCCGGGACGACATCCTACGAGCAGTACTTC.

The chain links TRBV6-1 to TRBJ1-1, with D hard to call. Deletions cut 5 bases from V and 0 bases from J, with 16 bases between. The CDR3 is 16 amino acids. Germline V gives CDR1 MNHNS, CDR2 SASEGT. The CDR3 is CASSKWTYAVNTEAFF. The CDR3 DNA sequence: TGTGCCAGCAGTAAATGGACCTACGCCGTGAACACTGAAGCTTTCTTT.

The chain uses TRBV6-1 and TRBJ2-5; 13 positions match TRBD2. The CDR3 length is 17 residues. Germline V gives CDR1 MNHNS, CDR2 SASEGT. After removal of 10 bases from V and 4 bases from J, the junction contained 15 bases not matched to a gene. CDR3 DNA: TGTGCCAACAGCCCCGGACTAGCGGGAGTTGGGAGAGAGACCCAGTACTTC. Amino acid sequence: CANSPGLAGVGRETQYF.

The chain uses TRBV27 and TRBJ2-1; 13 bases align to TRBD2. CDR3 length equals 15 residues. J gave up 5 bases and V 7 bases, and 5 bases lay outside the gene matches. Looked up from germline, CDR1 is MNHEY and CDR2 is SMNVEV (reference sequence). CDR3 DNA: TGTGCCAGCACCTCCGGGACTAGCGGGAACAATGAGCAGTTCTTC. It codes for CASTSGTSGNNEQFF.

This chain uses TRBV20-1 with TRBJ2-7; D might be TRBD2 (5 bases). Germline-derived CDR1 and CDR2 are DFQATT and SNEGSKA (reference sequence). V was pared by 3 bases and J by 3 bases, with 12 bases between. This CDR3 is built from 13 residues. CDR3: CSASGEGFYEQYF. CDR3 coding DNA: TGCAGTGCTAGCGGGGAAGGTTTCTACGAGCAGTACTTC.

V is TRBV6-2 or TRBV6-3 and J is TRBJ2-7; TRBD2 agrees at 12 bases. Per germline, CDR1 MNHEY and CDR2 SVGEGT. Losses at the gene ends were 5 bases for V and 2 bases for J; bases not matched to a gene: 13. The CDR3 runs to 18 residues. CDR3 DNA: TGTGCCAGCAGTCCTTCTGCCGGGACTAGCGGGTACCCCTACGAGCAGTACTTC. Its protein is CASSPSAGTSGYPYEQYF.

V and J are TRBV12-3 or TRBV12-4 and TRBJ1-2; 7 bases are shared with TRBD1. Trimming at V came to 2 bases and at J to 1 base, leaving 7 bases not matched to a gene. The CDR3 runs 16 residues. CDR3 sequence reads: CASSLYGTDFNYGYTF. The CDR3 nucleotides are TGTGCCAGCAGTTTATACGGGACAGACTTTAACTATGGCTACACCTTC.

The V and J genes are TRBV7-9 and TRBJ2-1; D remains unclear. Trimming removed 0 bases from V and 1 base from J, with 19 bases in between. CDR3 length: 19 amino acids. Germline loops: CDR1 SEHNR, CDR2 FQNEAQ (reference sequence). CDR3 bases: TGTGCCAGCAGCTTAGCAAGGGCTAGAACGCTACCGTCCTACAATGAGCAGTTCTTC. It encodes CASSLARARTLPSYNEQFF.

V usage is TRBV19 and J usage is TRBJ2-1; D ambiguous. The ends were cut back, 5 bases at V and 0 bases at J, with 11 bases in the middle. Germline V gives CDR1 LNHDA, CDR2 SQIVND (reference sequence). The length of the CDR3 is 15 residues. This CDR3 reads CASSLTDSSYNEQFF. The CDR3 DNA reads TGTGCCAGTAGTTTGACGGATAGCTCCTACAATGAGCAGTTCTTC.

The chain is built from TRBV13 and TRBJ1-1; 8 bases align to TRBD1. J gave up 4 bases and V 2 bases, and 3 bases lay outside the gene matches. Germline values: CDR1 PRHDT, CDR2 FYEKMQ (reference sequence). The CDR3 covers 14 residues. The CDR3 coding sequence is TGTGCCAGCAGCTTACAGGGGGCAAGCACTGAAGCTTTCTTT. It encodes CASSLQGASTEAFF.

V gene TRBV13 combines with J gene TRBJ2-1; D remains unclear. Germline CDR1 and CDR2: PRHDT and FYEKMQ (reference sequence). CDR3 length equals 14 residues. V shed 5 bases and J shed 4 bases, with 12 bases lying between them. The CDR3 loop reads CASSPGRGYNEQFF. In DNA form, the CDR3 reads TGTGCCAGCAGCCCCGGCCGTGGTTACAATGAGCAGTTCTTC.

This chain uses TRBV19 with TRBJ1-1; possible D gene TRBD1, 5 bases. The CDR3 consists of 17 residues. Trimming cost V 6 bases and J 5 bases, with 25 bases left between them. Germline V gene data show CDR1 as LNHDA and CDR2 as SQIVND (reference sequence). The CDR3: CASSPSTYYGAKTEAFF. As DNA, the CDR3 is TGTGCCAGTAGCCCATCAACTTATTATGGGGCGAAGACTGAAGCTTTCTTT.

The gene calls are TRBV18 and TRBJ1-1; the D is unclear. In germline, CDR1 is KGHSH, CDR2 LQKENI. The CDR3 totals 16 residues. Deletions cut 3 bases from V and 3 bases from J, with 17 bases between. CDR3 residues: CASSPTVSGSDTEAFF. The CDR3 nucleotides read TGTGCCAGCTCACCCACCGTTTCGGGCTCAGACACTGAAGCTTTCTTT.

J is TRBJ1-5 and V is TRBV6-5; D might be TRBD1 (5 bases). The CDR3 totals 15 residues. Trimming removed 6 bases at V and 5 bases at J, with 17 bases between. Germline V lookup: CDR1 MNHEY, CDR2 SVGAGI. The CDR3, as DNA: TGTGCCAGCAGAGGAACAGGTGGGGTGGATCAGCCCCAGCATTTT. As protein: CASRGTGGVDQPQHF.

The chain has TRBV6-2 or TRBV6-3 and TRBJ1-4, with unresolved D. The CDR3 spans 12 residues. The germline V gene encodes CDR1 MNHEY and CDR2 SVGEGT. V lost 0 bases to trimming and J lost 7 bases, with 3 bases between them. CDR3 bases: TGTGCCAGCAGTTACTCTTTTGAAAAACTGTTTTTT. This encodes CASSYSFEKLFF.

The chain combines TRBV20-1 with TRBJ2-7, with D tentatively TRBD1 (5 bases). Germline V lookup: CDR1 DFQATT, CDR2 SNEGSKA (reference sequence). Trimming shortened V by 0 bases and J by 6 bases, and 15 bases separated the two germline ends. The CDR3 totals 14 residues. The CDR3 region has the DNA TGCAGTGCTAGAGATCTAAGGGGATCGGGCGAGCAGTACTTC. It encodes CSARDLRGSGEQYF.

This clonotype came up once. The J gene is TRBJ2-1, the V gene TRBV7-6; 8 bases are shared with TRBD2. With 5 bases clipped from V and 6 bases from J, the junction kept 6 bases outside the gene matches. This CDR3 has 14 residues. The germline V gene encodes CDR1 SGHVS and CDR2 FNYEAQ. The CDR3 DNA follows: TGTGCCAGCAGCCTCCTAGCGGGCCTCAATGAGCAGTTCTTC. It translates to CASSLLAGLNEQFF.

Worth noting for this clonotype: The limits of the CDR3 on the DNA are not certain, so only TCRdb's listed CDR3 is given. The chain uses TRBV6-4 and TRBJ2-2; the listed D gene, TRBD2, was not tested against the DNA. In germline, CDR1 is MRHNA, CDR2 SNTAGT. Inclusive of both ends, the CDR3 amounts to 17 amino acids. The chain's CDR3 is CASSRGTSGSQAGSCFF.

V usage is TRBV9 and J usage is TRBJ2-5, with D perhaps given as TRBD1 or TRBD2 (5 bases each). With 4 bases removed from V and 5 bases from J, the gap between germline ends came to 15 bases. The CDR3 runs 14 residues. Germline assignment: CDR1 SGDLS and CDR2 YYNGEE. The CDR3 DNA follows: TGTGCCAGCAGCCCTAACTGGGGGATGGAGACCCAGTACTTC. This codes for CASSPNWGMETQYF.

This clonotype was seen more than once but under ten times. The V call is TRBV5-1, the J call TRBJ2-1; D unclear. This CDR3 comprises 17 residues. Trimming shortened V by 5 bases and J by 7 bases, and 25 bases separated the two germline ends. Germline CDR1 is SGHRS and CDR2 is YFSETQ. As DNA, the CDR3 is TGCGCCAGCAGTCAAGACGCCCAATTTAGGGCCCGAAATGAGCAGTTCTTC. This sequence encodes CASSQDAQFRARNEQFF.

This CDR3 reads CASSPPGLAREQYF. CDR3 nucleotides: TGTGCCAGCAGTCCCCCCGGACTAGCTCGCGAGCAGTACTTC. This chain uses TRBV28 with TRBJ2-7; 8 nucleotides match TRBD2. Losses at the gene ends were 5 bases for V and 6 bases for J; bases not matched to a gene: 9. The CDR3 sequence is 14 residues long. Germline loops: CDR1 MDHEN, CDR2 SYDVKM.

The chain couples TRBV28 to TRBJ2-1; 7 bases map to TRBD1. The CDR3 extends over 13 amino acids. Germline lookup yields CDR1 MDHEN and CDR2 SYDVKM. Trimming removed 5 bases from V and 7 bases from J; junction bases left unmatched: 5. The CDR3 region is CASSGTDLNEQFF. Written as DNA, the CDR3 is TGTGCCAGCAGTGGGACAGACCTTAATGAGCAGTTCTTC.